This TCR beta chain appears in the sequencing data of a study of blood T cells in healthy people across ages. Study in general: Capture by template switching was about one barcoded beta molecule per two T cells. Study observations and caveats: Naive CD4+ cell counts and diversity both ran higher in long-lived than in aged donors.

The table lists this clonotype with a few counts. The antigen is undetermined. Germline CDR1 MNHEY, CDR2 SMNVEV (reference sequence). The CDR3 covers 13 residues. V was shortened by 4 bases and J by 5 bases, with 11 bases between the two germline ends. Alongside a J-beta primer mix, a sample-barcoded 5' primer served in a second PCR lasting about 7 to 12 cycles. Every cDNA molecule bore a tag from a template-switch adaptor containing 12 random nucleotides. TCRdb reprocessed the 5' RACE reads with MiXCR, giving one entry per CDR3 protein. Among around 1,500,000 distinct CDR3 sequences listed, 42% were seen once.

This clonotype was obtained from a woman between 18 and 30 years old in good health. The chain combines TRBV27 with TRBJ1-2; the D is unclear. Sequencing input: blood. CDR3 sequence: CASSYASRYGYTF. CDR3 DNA: TGTGCCAGCAGTTACGCCAGTAGGTATGGCTACACCTTC.